This is a list of T cell receptor beta chains from one sample in a study of T cell responses to AZD1222 COVID-19 vaccine. The table came from immunoSEQ multiplex PCR; TCRdb's copy has only in-frame clones and leaves some out. There are more than 110,000 clones in the sample; approximately 92% occur only once, and about 3% lies in the top ten. The input for sequencing was peripheral blood, taken on day 0 of AZD1222 vaccination. These receptors all stem from an adult in good health. Each CDR3 is given with its conserved first and last residue. The D gene is left open where the match is weak. Only part of the rows carry a size: once, few, many, or a class if the clone is expanded.

d_gene	j_gene	abundance	v_gene	CDR3aa	CDR3nt
NA	TRBJ2-2	once	TRBV23-1	CASSYYRVPTNTGELFF	TGCGCCAGCAGTTATTACAGGGTTCCGACGAACACCGGGGAGCTGTTTTTT
NA	TRBJ1-5	NA	TRBV28	CASIKGPSGQPQHF	TGTGCCAGCATTAAAGGACCTTCGGGTCAGCCCCAGCATTTT
NA	TRBJ2-6	NA	TRBV18	CASSPGTRDKNVLTF	TGTGCCAGCTCACCCGGTACCCGAGATAAGAACGTCCTGACTTTC
TRBD1	TRBJ2-5	NA	TRBV7-8	CASSPRTGLGPETQYF	TGTGCCAGCAGCCCGAGGACAGGGTTGGGACCAGAGACCCAGTACTTC
TRBD1	TRBJ2-7	NA	TRBV27	CASSGDRFTYEQYF	TGTGCCAGCAGTGGGGACAGGTTTACCTACGAGCAGTACTTC
NA	TRBJ1-4	NA	TRBV21-1	CASITPLRTLRNEKLFF	TGTGCCAGCATCACACCCTTGAGGACCTTAAGGAATGAAAAACTGTTTTTT
NA	TRBJ2-1	NA	TRBV7-8	CASSLVGSGRYNEQFF	TGTGCCAGCAGCTTGGTCGGGAGCGGGCGCTACAATGAGCAGTTCTTC
NA	TRBJ1-1	NA	TRBV28	CASSLRGLNTEAFF	TGTGCCAGCAGTTTACGAGGGTTAAACACTGAAGCTTTCTTT
NA	TRBJ1-5	many	TRBV4-1	CASSRSGGKDQPQHF	TGCGCCAGCAGTCGCTCGGGGGGGAAGGATCAGCCCCAGCATTTT
NA	TRBJ2-3	NA	TRBV27	CASILWRGGIADTQYF	TGTGCCAGCATTCTATGGAGGGGGGGCATTGCAGATACGCAGTATTTT
NA	TRBJ1-1	NA	TRBV12-3/TRBV12-4	CASRKGGNTEAFF	TGTGCCAGCAGAAAAGGGGGGAACACTGAAGCTTTCTTT
TRBD2	TRBJ2-5	NA	TRBV7-2	CASSGELALETQYF	TGTGCCAGCAGCGGCGAACTAGCGTTGGAGACCCAGTACTTC
NA	TRBJ1-2	NA	TRBV30	CAWSVNPEQGSYTF	TGTGCCTGGAGTGTAAACCCCGAACAGGGCTCCTACACCTTC